The sequence of this T cell receptor (beta chain) was determined in a study of T cells after yellow fever vaccination. Points from the study as a whole: Most primary-vaccination clones recurred post-booster (approximately 96% CD4, just over 85% CD8). A weaker secondary response peaked on day 5, the primary on day 15. Some clonotypes were seen in both the CD4 and the CD8 compartments. These made up a small share and likely arose from convergent recombination.

There are a few counts of this clonotype. The target antigen is unknown. Synthesis of TCR cDNA relied on 5'RACE template switching, which attached a universal primer site and UMIs. TCRdb redid the calling of the 5' RACE reads with MiXCR, one entry per CDR3 protein. The table has about 340,000 distinct CDR3 sequences, 4% seen once; the top ten hold 20% to 25%. This clonotype was sampled from a man younger than 35 who received the YFV17D yellow fever vaccine. Sequencing was performed on PBMCs, taken 5 days after the yellow fever booster vaccination.

CDR3 loop: CASRSLAGGQGYNEQFF. The CDR3, as DNA: TGTGCCAGCAGGTCTCTAGCGGGGGGGCAGGGCTACAATGAGCAGTTCTTC. The chain uses TRBV7-2 and TRBJ2-1, with 12 nucleotides matching TRBD2. This CDR3 contains 17 residues. CDR1 is SGHTA, CDR2 FQGNSA, per germline. Germline trimming cut 6 bases from V and 3 bases from J; bases unmatched to any gene: 9.